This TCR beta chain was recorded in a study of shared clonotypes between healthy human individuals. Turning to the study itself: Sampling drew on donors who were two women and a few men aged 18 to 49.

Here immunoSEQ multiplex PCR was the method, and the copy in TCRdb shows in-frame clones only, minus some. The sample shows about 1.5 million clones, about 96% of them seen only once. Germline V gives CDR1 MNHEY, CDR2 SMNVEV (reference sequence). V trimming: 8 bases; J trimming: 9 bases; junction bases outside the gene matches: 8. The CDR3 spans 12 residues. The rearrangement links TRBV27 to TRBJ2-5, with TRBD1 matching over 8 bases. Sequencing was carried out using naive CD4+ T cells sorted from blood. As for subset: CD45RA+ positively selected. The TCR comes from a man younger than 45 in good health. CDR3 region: CASQDRVSPQYF. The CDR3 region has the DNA TGTGCCAGCCAGGACAGGGTAAGTCCCCAGTACTTC.